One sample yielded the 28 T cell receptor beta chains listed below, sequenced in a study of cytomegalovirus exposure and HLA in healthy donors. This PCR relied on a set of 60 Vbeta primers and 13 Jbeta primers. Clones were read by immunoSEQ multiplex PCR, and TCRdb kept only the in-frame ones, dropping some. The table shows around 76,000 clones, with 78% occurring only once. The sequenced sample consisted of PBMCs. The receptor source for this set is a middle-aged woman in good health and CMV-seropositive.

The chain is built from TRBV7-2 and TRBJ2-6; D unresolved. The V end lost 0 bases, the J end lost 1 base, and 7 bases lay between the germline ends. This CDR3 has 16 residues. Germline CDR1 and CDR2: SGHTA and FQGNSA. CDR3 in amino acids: CASSLATESGANVLTF. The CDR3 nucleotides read TGTGCCAGCAGCTTAGCTACCGAGTCTGGGGCCAACGTCCTGACTTTC.

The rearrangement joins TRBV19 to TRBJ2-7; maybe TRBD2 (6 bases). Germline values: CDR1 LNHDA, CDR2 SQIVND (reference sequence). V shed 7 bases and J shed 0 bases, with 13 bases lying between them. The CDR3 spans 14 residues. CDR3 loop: CASTRDLSSYEQYF. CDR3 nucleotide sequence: TGTGCCAGTACAAGGGACTTAAGCTCCTACGAGCAGTACTTC.

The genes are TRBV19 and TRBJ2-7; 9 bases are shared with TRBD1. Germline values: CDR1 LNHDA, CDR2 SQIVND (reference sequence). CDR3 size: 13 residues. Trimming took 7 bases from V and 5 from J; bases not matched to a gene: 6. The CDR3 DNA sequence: TGTGCCAGTACCGACAGGGGGTCCAACGAGCAGTACTTC. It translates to CASTDRGSNEQYF.

The CDR3 coding sequence is TGTGCCAGCAGCCGGACAGGGGGAGGCTACACCTTC. It specifies CASSRTGGGYTF. This chain connects TRBV7-8 to TRBJ1-2; 10 bases are a match to TRBD1. Germline CDR1 and CDR2: SGHVS and FQNEAQ. CDR3 length: 12 amino acids. J lost 8 bases, V lost 5 bases, and 2 bases had no gene match.

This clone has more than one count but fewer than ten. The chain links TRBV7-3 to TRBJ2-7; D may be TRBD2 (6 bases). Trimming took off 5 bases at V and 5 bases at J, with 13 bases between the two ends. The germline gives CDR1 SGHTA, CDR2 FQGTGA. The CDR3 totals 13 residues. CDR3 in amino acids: CASSTMWGDEQYF. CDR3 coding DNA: TGTGCCAGCAGCACCATGTGGGGGGACGAGCAGTACTTC.

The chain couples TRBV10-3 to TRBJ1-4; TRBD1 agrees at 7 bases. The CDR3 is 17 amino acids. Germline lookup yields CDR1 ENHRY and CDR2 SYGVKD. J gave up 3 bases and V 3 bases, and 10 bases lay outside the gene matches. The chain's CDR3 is CAISEIGRGIANEKLFF. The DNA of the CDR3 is TGTGCCATCAGTGAAATTGGCAGGGGGATTGCTAATGAAAAACTGTTTTTT.

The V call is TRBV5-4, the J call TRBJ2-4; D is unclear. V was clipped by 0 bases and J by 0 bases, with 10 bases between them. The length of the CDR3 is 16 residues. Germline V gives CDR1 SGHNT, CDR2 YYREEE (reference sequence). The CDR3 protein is CASSLGASVAKNIQYF. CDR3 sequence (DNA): TGTGCCAGCAGCTTGGGAGCATCCGTAGCCAAAAACATTCAGTACTTC.

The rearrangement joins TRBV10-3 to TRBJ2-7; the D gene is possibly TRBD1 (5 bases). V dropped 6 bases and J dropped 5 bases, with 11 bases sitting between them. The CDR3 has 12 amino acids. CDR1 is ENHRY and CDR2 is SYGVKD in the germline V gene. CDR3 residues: CAIRDTGDEQYF. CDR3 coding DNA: TGTGCCATCAGAGACACAGGCGACGAGCAGTACTTC.

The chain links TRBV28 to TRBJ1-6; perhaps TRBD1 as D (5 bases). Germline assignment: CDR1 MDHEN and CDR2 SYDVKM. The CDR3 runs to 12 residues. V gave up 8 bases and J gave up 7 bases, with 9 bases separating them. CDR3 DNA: TGTGCCAGCTCTGGGGGGAATTCACCCCTCCACTTT. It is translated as CASSGGNSPLHF.

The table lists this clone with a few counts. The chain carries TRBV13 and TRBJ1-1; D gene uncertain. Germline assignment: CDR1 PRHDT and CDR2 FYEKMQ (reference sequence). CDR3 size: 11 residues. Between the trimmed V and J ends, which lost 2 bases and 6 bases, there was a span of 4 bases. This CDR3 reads CASSLTAEAFF. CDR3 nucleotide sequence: TGTGCCAGCAGCTTAACAGCTGAAGCTTTCTTT.

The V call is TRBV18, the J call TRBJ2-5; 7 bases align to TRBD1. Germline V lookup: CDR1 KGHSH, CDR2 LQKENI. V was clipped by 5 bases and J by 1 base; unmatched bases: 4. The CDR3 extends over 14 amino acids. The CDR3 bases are TGTGCCAGCTCATTCGGACAGGTCCAAGAGACCCAGTACTTC. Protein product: CASSFGQVQETQYF.

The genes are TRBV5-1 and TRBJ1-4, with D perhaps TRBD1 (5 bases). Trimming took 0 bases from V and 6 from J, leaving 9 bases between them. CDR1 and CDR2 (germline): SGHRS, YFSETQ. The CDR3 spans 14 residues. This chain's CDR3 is CASSLGGVDEKLFF. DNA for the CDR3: TGCGCCAGCAGCTTGGGGGGGGTTGATGAAAAACTGTTTTTT.

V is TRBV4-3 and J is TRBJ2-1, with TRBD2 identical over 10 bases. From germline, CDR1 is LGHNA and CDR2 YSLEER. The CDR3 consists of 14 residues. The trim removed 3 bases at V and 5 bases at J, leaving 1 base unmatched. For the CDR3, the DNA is TGCGCCAGCAGCCACCTAGCGGGAGACAATGAGCAGTTCTTC. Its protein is CASSHLAGDNEQFF.

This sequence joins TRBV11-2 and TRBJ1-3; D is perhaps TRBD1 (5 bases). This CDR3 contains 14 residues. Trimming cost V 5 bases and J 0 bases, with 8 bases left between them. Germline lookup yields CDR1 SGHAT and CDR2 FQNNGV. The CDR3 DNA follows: TGTGCCAGCAGCCAAGACAGCTCTGGAAACACCATATATTTT. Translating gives CASSQDSSGNTIYF.

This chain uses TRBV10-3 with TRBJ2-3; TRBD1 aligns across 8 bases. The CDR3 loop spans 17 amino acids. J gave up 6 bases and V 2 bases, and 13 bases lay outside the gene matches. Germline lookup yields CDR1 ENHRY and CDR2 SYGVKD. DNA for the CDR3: TGTGCCATCAGTGAGAAGGTGCAGGGGGCAATTGTTGATACGCAGTATTTT. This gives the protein CAISEKVQGAIVDTQYF.

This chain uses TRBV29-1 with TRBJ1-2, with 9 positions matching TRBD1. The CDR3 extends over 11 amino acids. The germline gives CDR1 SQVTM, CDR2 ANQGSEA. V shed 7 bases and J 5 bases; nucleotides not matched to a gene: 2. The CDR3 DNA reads TGCAGCGCTGACAGGGGGTATGGCTACACCTTC. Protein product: CSADRGYGYTF.

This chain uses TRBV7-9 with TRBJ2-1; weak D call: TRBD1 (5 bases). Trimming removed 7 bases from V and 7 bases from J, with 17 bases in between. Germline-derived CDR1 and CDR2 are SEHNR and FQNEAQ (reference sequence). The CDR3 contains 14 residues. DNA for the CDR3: TGTGCCAGCAAAGGGGCAGGGCTTACAAATGAGCAGTTCTTC. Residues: CASKGAGLTNEQFF.

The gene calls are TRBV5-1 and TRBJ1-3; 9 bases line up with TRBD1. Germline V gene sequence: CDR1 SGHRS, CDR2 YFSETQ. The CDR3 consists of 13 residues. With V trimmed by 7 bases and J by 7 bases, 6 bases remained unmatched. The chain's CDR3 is CASSGTGQNTIYF. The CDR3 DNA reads TGCGCCAGCTCCGGGACAGGGCAGAACACCATATATTTT.

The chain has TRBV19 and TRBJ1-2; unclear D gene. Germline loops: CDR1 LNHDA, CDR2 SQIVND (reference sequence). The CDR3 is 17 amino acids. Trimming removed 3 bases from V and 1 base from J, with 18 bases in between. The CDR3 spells CASSMSPRNTRNYGYTF. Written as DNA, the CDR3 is TGTGCCAGTAGTATGAGCCCCAGGAACACCCGTAACTATGGCTACACCTTC.

The CDR3 reads CASSRPGLAGQETQYF. Written as DNA, the CDR3 is TGTGCCAGCAGTAGACCGGGACTAGCGGGGCAAGAGACCCAGTACTTC. The genes are TRBV27 and TRBJ2-5; 13 nucleotides agree with TRBD2. The germline CDR1 and CDR2 sequences are MNHEY and SMNVEV (reference sequence). The CDR3 is 16 residues long. The V gene end was trimmed by 5 bases and the J gene end by 2 bases; junction bases not matched to a gene: 5.

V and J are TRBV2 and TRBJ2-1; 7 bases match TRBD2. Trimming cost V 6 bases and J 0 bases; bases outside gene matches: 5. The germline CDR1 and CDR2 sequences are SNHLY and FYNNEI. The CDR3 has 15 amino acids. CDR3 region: CASSDGGSSYNEQFF. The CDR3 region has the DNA TGTGCCAGCAGCGACGGGGGGAGCTCCTACAATGAGCAGTTCTTC.

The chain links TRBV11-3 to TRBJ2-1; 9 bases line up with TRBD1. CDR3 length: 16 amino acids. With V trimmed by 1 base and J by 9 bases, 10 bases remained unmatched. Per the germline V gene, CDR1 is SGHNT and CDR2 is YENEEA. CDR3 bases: TGTGCCAGCAGCTTAGGGACCGGGACAGGGAATAGTGAGCAGTTCTTC. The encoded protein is CASSLGTGTGNSEQFF.

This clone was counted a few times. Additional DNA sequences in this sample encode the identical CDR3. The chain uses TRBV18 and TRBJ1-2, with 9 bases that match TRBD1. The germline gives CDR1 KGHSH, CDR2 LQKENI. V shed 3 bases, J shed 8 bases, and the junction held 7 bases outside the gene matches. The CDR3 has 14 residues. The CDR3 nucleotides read TGTGCCAGCTCACCGGGACAGGGATTGAGGGGCTACACCTTC. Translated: CASSPGQGLRGYTF.

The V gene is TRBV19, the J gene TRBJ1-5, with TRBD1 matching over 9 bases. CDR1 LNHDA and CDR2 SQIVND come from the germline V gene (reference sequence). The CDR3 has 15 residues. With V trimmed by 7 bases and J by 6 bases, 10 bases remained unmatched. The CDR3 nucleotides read TGTGCCAGTAAAACGGGACAGGGTAGAGGTCAGCCCCAGCATTTT. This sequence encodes CASKTGQGRGQPQHF.

CDR3 sequence (DNA): TGTGCCAGCAGCTTACCGACGGGGGTAACCGGGGAGCTGTTTTTT. Protein: CASSLPTGVTGELFF. V is TRBV7-3 and J is TRBJ2-2, with TRBD2 as a possible D gene (6 bases). Germline V lookup: CDR1 SGHTA, CDR2 FQGTGA. This CDR3 has 15 residues. V shed 2 bases and J shed 5 bases, with 12 bases lying between them.

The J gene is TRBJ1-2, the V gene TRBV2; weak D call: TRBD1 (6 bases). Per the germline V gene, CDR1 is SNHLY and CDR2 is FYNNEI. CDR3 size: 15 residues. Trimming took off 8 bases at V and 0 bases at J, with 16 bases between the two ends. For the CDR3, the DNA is TGTGCCAGCCCCGGTATCACAGGGTCTAACTATGGCTACACCTTC. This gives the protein CASPGITGSNYGYTF.

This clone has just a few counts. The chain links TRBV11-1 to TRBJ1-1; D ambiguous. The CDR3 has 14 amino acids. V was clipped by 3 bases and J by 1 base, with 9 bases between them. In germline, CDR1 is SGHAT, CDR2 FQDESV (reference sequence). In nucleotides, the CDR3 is TGTGCCAGCAGCTTCCCTCTAGCGAACACTGAAGCTTTCTTT. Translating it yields CASSFPLANTEAFF. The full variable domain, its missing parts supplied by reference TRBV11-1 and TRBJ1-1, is EAEVAQSPRYKITEKSQAVAFWCDPISGHATLYWYRQILGQGPELLVQFQDESVVDDSQLPKDRFSAERLKGVDSTLKIQPAELGDSAMYLCASSFPLANTEAFFGQGTRLTVV.

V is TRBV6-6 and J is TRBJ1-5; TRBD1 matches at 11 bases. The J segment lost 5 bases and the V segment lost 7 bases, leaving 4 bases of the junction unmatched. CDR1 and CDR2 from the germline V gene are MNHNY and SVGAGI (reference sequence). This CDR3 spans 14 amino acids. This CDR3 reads CASTRTGGDQPQHF. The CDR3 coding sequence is TGTGCCAGCACCCGGACAGGGGGCGATCAGCCCCAGCATTTT.